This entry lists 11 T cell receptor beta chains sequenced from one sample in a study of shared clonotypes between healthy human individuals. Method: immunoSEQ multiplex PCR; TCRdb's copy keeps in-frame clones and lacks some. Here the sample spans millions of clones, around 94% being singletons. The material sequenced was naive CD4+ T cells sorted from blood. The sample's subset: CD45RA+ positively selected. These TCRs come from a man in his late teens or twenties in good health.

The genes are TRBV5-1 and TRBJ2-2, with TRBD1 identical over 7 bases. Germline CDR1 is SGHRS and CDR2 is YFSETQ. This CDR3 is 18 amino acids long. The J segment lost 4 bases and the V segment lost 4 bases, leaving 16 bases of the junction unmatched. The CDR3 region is CASSPIRIQGMGTGELFF. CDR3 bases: TGCGCCAGCAGCCCGATACGTATACAGGGGATGGGCACCGGGGAGCTGTTTTTT.

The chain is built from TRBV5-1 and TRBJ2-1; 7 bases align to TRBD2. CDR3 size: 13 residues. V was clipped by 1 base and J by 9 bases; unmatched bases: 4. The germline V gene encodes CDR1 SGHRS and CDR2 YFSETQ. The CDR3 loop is CASSLRAGSEQFF. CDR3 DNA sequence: TGCGCCAGCAGCTTGAGAGCGGGAAGTGAGCAGTTCTTC. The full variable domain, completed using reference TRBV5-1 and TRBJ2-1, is KAGVTQTPRYLIKTRGQQVTLSCSPISGHRSVSWYQQTPGQGLQFLFEYFSETQRNKGNFPGRFSGRQFSNSRSEMNVSTLELGDSALYLCASSLRAGSEQFFGPGTRLTVL.

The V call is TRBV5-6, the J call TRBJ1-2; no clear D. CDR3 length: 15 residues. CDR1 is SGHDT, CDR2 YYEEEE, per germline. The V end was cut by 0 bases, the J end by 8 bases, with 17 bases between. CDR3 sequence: CASSLARTSTGGYTF. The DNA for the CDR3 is TGTGCCAGCAGCTTGGCCAGGACCTCTACGGGGGGCTACACCTTC.

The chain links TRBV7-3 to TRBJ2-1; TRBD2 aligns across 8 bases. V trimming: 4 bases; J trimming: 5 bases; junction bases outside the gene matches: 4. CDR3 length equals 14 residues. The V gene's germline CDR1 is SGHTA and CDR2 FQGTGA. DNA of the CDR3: TGTGCCAGCAGCTCGCGGGGGGACCACAATGAGCAGTTCTTC. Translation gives CASSSRGDHNEQFF.

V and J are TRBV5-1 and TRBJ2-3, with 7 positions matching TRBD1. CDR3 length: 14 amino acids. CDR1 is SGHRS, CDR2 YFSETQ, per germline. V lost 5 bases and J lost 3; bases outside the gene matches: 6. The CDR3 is CASRSDRATDTQYF. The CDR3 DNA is TGCGCCAGCAGATCCGACAGGGCAACAGATACGCAGTATTTT.

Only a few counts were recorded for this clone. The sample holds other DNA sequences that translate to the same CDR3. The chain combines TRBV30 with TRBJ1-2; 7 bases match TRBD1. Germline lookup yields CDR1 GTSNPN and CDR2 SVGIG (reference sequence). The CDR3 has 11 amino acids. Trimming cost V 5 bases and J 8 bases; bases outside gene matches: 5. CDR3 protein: CAWRDRGGYTF. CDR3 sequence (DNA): TGTGCCTGGCGGGACAGAGGCGGCTACACCTTC.

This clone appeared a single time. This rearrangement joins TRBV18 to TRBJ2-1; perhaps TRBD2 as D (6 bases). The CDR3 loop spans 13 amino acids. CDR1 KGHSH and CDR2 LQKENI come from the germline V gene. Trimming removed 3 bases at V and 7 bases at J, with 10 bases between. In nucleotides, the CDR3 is TGTGCCAGCTCACCCCTGGAGGGGAATGAGCAGTTCTTC. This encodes CASSPLEGNEQFF.

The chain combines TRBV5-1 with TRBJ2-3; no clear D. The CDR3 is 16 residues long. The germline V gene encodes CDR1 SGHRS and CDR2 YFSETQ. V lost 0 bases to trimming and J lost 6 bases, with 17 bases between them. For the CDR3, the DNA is TGCGCCAGCAGCTTGGGGCCGGGTGGAAATGGTGATACGCAGTATTTT. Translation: CASSLGPGGNGDTQYF. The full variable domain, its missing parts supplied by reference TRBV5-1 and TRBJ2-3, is KAGVTQTPRYLIKTRGQQVTLSCSPISGHRSVSWYQQTPGQGLQFLFEYFSETQRNKGNFPGRFSGRQFSNSRSEMNVSTLELGDSALYLCASSLGPGGNGDTQYFGPGTRLTVL.

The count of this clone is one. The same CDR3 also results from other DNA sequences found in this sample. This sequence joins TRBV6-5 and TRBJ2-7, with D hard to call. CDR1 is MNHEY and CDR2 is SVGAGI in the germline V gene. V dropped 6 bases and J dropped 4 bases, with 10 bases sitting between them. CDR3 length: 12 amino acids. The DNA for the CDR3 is TGTGCCAGCAGCCGAAGTGGGTACGAGCAGTACTTC. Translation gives CASSRSGYEQYF.

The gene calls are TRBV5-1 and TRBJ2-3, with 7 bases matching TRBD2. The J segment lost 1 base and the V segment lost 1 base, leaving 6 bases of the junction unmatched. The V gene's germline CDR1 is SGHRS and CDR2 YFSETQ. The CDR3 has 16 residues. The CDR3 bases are TGCGCCAGCAGCTTGTATGGGACTACCCGCACAGATACGCAGTATTTT. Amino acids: CASSLYGTTRTDTQYF.

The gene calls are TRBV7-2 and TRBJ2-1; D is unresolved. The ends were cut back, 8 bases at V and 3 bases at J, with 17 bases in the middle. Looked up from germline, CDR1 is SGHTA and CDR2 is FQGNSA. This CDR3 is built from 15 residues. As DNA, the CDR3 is TGTGCCAGCCGACCGCTTGTCGGGCTCTACAATGAGCAGTTCTTC. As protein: CASRPLVGLYNEQFF.